This T cell receptor (beta chain) is from a study of T cells after yellow fever vaccination. Trimming cost V 4 bases and J 8 bases, with 5 bases left between them. Germline V gene sequence: CDR1 MDHEN, CDR2 SYDVKM. The CDR3 spans 11 residues. General study results and limits: Detected again after the booster were most primary-vaccination clones, at nearly 97% CD4 and 70% to 90% CD8. Only a minor proportion of clonotypes was detected across both CD4 and CD8 compartments.

Via MiXCR, TCRdb re-called the 5' RACE reads, giving one row per CDR3 protein. The data contain 300,000 to 400,000 distinct CDR3 sequences, under 15% of them singletons. Comment on this clonotype: Antigen: not known.

The chain uses TRBV28 and TRBJ1-4; D is uncertain. This TCR was recovered from a man between 18 and 35 years old who received the YFV17D yellow fever vaccine. The input for sequencing was CD4+ T cells sorted from PBMCs, taken 15 days after the yellow fever booster vaccination. In DNA, the CDR3 is TGTGCCAGCAGTTATAAGGAAAAACTGTTTTTT. Protein: CASSYKEKLFF.